What follows are 30 T cell receptor gamma chains derived from one specimen sequenced in a study of Vδ1+ human thymocytes. The template was reverse-transcribed extracted RNA. CDR3 amplicons came from multiplex PCR with pooled V-gene forward and constant-region reverse primers. TCRdb re-called the multiplex PCR reads via CATT. This table has about 36,000 gamma-chain clones, 20% appearing once. Whole-study results and caveats: Highly polyclonal TRG and TRD repertoires with Gaussian CDR3 length distributions appeared in thymus.

No cognate antigen is known for these TCRs. Sequenced input: Vdelta1+ gamma-delta thymocytes from the thymus. Subset specified: FACS-sorted CD3+ TCRalphabeta- TCRVdelta1+ TCRVdelta2- thymocytes. These receptors were obtained from a girl younger than two who had congenital heart surgery.

The chain links TRGV9 to TRGJ1 or TRGJ2. Germline CDR1 and CDR2: GITISATS and ISYDGTV (reference sequence). Unmatched junction bases numbered 7, after V lost 3 bases and J lost 11 bases. This CDR3 comprises 11 residues. DNA for the CDR3: TGTGCCTTGTGGGAGTCCTCCGAGAAACTCTTT. It specifies CALWESSEKLF.

J is TRGJ1 or TRGJ2 and V is TRGV4. The CDR3 extends over 13 amino acids. Germline trimming cut 1 base from V and 8 bases from J; bases unmatched to any gene: 8. CDR1 is EGSTGY, CDR2 YDSYTSSV, per germline. The CDR3 nucleotides are TGTGCCACCTGGGATGGCCAGGAGGATAAGAAACTCTTT. This encodes CATWDGQEDKKLF.

This clone appeared a few times. The sample contains more than one DNA sequence encoding this CDR3. The J gene is TRGJP2, the V gene TRGV4. In germline, CDR1 is EGSTGY, CDR2 YDSYTSSV. CDR3 length: 13 residues. J gave up 7 bases and V 4 bases, and 6 bases lay outside the gene matches. CDR3 in amino acids: CATWDGLDWIKTF. Here the CDR3 DNA reads TGTGCCACCTGGGACGGGCTTGATTGGATCAAGACGTTT.

The rearrangement uses TRGV3 and TRGJ1 or TRGJ2. J was trimmed by 12 bases and V by 3 bases; bases with no gene match: 11. Looked up from germline, CDR1 is VTNTFY and CDR2 is YDVSTARD (reference sequence). The CDR3 is 12 residues long. CDR3 DNA: TGTGCCACCTGGGACGCCGTCTGGGGGAAACTCTTT. This translates into CATWDAVWGKLF.

J is TRGJ1 or TRGJ2 and V is TRGV2. V lost 1 base, J lost 9 bases, and 15 bases stayed unmatched. Germline V CDR1 and CDR2: EGSNGY, YDSYNSKV. CDR3 size: 15 residues. The DNA of the CDR3 is TGTGCCACCTGGGACGGTACCCTTCATTCGGGTAAGAAACTCTTT. Amino acids: CATWDGTLHSGKKLF.

V gene TRGV9 combines with J gene TRGJ1 or TRGJ2. CDR3 size: 14 residues. The junction had 16 bases not matched to a gene; V was cut back by 0 bases and J by 14 bases. Germline V gene data show CDR1 as GITISATS and CDR2 as ISYDGTV (reference sequence). As DNA, the CDR3 is TGTGCCTTGTGGGAGGTGCATGGCCTGGATGAGGAACTCTTT. Its translation is CALWEVHGLDEELF.

On this clone itself: The junction does not match germline at one end; this may be a read error. The chain recombines TRGV4 with TRGJ1 or TRGJ2. This CDR3 has 15 residues. Looked up from germline, CDR1 is EGSTGY and CDR2 is YDSYTSSV. CDR3 amino acids: CATWDEARIYYKKLF. For the CDR3, the DNA is TGTGCCACTTGGGATGAGGCCCGAATTTATTATAAGAAACTCTTT.

The sample holds a few counts of this clone. The chain uses TRGV2 and TRGJP2. The CDR3 loop spans 13 amino acids. Unmatched junction bases numbered 3, after V lost 4 bases and J lost 4 bases. Looked up from germline, CDR1 is EGSNGY and CDR2 is YDSYNSKV. CDR3 loop: CATWEISDWIKTF. The CDR3, as DNA: TGTGCCACCTGGGAGATTAGTGATTGGATCAAGACGTTT.

This clone came up a few times. J is TRGJ1 or TRGJ2 and V is TRGV3. The V segment lost 0 bases and the J segment 3 bases; nucleotides outside the gene matches: 14. This CDR3 has 17 residues. Per germline, CDR1 VTNTFY and CDR2 YDVSTARD (reference sequence). The CDR3 DNA sequence: TGTGCCACCTGGGACAGGCTTTTAAGGTTTAGTTATTATAAGAAACTCTTT. Residues: CATWDRLLRFSYYKKLF.

In regard to this clone: Since a much larger clone is just one base distant, this may be a read error. This chain uses TRGV3 with TRGJP2. CDR1 VTNTFY and CDR2 YDVSTARD come from the germline V gene (reference sequence). CDR3 length: 15 residues. As DNA, the CDR3 is TGTGCCACCTGGGACAGGCCGAGTAGTAATTGGATCAAGACGTTT. Translated, it gives CATWDRPSSNWIKTF.

This clone has a handful of counts. Its ends do not fully match the called genes, so a read error is possible. The rearrangement joins TRGV2 to TRGJ1 or TRGJ2. Germline V gene sequence: CDR1 EGSNGY, CDR2 YDSYNSKV. CDR3 size: 11 residues. The DNA for the CDR3 is TGTGCCACCCGGGACATATATAAGAAACTCTTT. Translated, it gives CATRDIYKKLF.

The V gene is TRGV2, the J gene TRGJ1 or TRGJ2. The germline gives CDR1 EGSNGY, CDR2 YDSYNSKV. The V segment lost 3 bases and the J segment 8 bases; nucleotides outside the gene matches: 10. The length of the CDR3 is 13 residues. CDR3 region: CATWDPKRDKKLF. The CDR3 DNA reads TGTGCCACCTGGGACCCTAAACGGGATAAGAAACTCTTT.

In its sample, this clone was seen a few times. This chain links TRGV9 with TRGJ1 or TRGJ2. Germline V lookup: CDR1 GITISATS, CDR2 ISYDGTV (reference sequence). Unmatched junction bases numbered 5, after V lost 2 bases and J lost 4 bases. This CDR3 is built from 13 residues. The CDR3 DNA sequence: TGTGCCTTGTGGGAGGATCGGTATTATAAGAAACTCTTT. This translates into CALWEDRYYKKLF.

A note on this clone: A read error may produce the germline difference seen at one junction end. J is TRGJ1 or TRGJ2 and V is TRGV2. CDR1 is EGSNGY and CDR2 is YDSYNSKV in the germline V gene. The CDR3 has 14 residues. The CDR3 bases are TGTGCCACCTGGGACGGGCGTGAGGATTATAAGAATCTCTTT. It encodes CATWDGREDYKNLF.

The genes are TRGV9 and TRGJP2. The ends lost 0 bases at V and 2 bases at J; junction bases unmatched: 12. The CDR3 runs to 18 residues. Germline CDR1 is GITISATS and CDR2 is ISYDGTV (reference sequence). CDR3 amino acids: CALWEVPPLSSSDWIKTF. The CDR3 region has the DNA TGTGCCTTGTGGGAGGTGCCCCCGTTGTCCAGTAGTGATTGGATCAAGACGTTT.

On this clone: The protein held in TCRdb is that of a much larger clone and does not match this DNA's translation at residue 4, likely because of a read error; the protein shown is translated from the DNA. The chain joins TRGV9 to TRGJ1 or TRGJ2. This CDR3 spans 11 amino acids. Germline V gene lookup returns CDR1 GITISATS and CDR2 ISYDGTV (reference sequence). Trimming took 8 bases from V and 0 from J; bases not matched to a gene: 1. CDR3 DNA: TGTGCCTTGTCGAATTATTATAAGAAACTCTTT. It codes for CALSNYYKKLF.

The table lists this clone with a few counts. This chain connects TRGV2 to TRGJ1 or TRGJ2. The J segment lost 2 bases and the V segment lost 0 bases, leaving 7 bases of the junction unmatched. Germline CDR1 EGSNGY, CDR2 YDSYNSKV. This CDR3 is built from 15 residues. CDR3 DNA: TGTGCCACCTGGGACGGGTGGGGGTATTATTATAAGAAACTCTTT. Translated, it gives CATWDGWGYYYKKLF.

This clone was found a few times. The chain uses TRGV3 and TRGJ1 or TRGJ2. The CDR3 totals 15 residues. The trim removed 3 bases at V and 7 bases at J, leaving 15 bases unmatched. Germline CDR1 reads VTNTFY; CDR2 reads YDVSTARD (reference sequence). The CDR3 is CATWDGPWFWYKKLF. The CDR3 region has the DNA TGTGCCACCTGGGACGGTCCTTGGTTTTGGTATAAGAAACTCTTT.

By sample fraction, this clone is medium-sized. The chain recombines TRGV3 with TRGJP2. V shed 3 bases, J shed 2 bases, and the junction held 3 bases outside the gene matches. This CDR3 spans 14 amino acids. CDR1 is VTNTFY, CDR2 YDVSTARD, per germline (reference sequence). The CDR3 here is CATWDGSSDWIKTF. The DNA of the CDR3 is TGTGCCACCTGGGACGGAAGTAGTGATTGGATCAAGACGTTT.

The chain employs TRGV3 and TRGJP1. Germline CDR1 VTNTFY, CDR2 YDVSTARD (reference sequence). This CDR3 has 14 amino acids. The J segment lost 10 bases and the V segment lost 0 bases, leaving 8 bases of the junction unmatched. The CDR3 nucleotides are TGTGCCACCTGGGACAGGCTACGGGCTTGGTTCAAGATATTT. Protein sequence: CATWDRLRAWFKIF.

This clone showed up just a few times. The V and J genes are TRGV4 and TRGJ1 or TRGJ2. From germline, CDR1 is EGSTGY and CDR2 YDSYTSSV. Losses at the gene ends were 2 bases for V and 5 bases for J; bases not matched to a gene: 6. The CDR3 runs to 13 residues. The CDR3 protein is CATWDVFDYKKLF. In DNA, the CDR3 is TGTGCCACCTGGGATGTGTTTGATTATAAGAAACTCTTT.

This clone was observed a handful of times. The chain recombines TRGV4 with TRGJ1 or TRGJ2. CDR1 and CDR2 from the germline V gene are EGSTGY and YDSYTSSV. This CDR3 is built from 15 residues. The V gene end was trimmed by 4 bases and the J gene end by 5 bases; junction bases not matched to a gene: 14. CDR3 amino acids: CATWETSLGDYKKLF. The CDR3 DNA follows: TGTGCCACCTGGGAAACGTCCCTTGGGGATTATAAGAAACTCTTT.

This clone turned up a few times. The genes are TRGV9 and TRGJ1 or TRGJ2. CDR1 and CDR2 from the germline V gene are GITISATS and ISYDGTV (reference sequence). This CDR3 comprises 11 residues. Trimming at V came to 6 bases and at J to 8 bases, leaving 7 bases not matched to a gene. The DNA for the CDR3 is TGTGCCTTGTGGCCTGATAATAAGAAACTCTTT. This gives the protein CALWPDNKKLF.

This clone was counted between two and nine times. This may be a read error, as it is one base from a much larger clone. V is TRGV8 and J is TRGJ1 or TRGJ2. The germline V gene encodes CDR1 VENAVY and CDR2 YDSYNSRV. The CDR3 loop spans 12 amino acids. V shed 5 bases and J 4 bases; nucleotides not matched to a gene: 5. The CDR3 loop is CATWGRYYKKLF. Written as DNA, the CDR3 is TGTGCCACCTGGGGTCGGTATTATAAGAAACTCTTT.

V is TRGV8 and J is TRGJ1 or TRGJ2. CDR1 and CDR2 (germline): VENAVY, YDSYNSRV. V was clipped by 4 bases and J by 7 bases; unmatched bases: 7. The CDR3 is made up of 12 amino acids. The CDR3 DNA is TGTGCCACCTGGGAGGTCTGGTATAAGAAACTCTTT. Amino acids: CATWEVWYKKLF.

This clone was seen only a few times. The V call is TRGV5, the J call TRGJ1 or TRGJ2. Germline V lookup: CDR1 VINAFY, CDR2 YDVSNSKD. V trimming: 4 bases; J trimming: 12 bases; junction bases outside the gene matches: 9. This CDR3 comprises 11 residues. This CDR3 is CATWEGGMKLF. Written as DNA, the CDR3 is TGTGCCACCTGGGAGGGAGGAATGAAACTCTTT.

This clone was seen a few times. The V call is TRGV3, the J call TRGJ1 or TRGJ2. With 0 bases clipped from V and 1 base from J, the junction kept 9 bases outside the gene matches. Germline CDR1 is VTNTFY and CDR2 is YDVSTARD (reference sequence). The length of the CDR3 is 16 residues. The DNA for the CDR3 is TGTGCCACCTGGGACAGGCTTCCTCTAAATTATTATAAGAAACTCTTT. Translation gives CATWDRLPLNYYKKLF.

This clone was seen only a few times. The chain joins TRGV3 to TRGJ1 or TRGJ2. Per the germline V gene, CDR1 is VTNTFY and CDR2 is YDVSTARD (reference sequence). The V and J ends lost 9 bases and 0 bases, in that order; junction bases with no gene match: 5. The CDR3 extends over 12 amino acids. CDR3 region: CATPLNYYKKLF. The CDR3 DNA sequence: TGTGCCACCCCGTTGAATTATTATAAGAAACTCTTT.

V usage is TRGV2 and J usage is TRGJ1 or TRGJ2. CDR1 EGSNGY and CDR2 YDSYNSKV come from the germline V gene. Losses at the gene ends were 3 bases for V and 3 bases for J; bases not matched to a gene: 11. The CDR3 totals 15 residues. CDR3 nucleotide sequence: TGTGCCACCTGGGACTCCCCGCACGTTTATTATAAGAAACTCTTT. Protein: CATWDSPHVYYKKLF.

By share, this clone counts as medium-sized (0.01 to 0.1%). This sample includes further DNA sequences coding for the same CDR3. The chain has TRGV9 and TRGJP2. Trimming removed 0 bases from V and 6 bases from J; junction bases left unmatched: 1. CDR1 and CDR2 (germline): GITISATS, ISYDGTV (reference sequence). This CDR3 is built from 13 residues. The CDR3 reads CALWEVGDWIKTF. The CDR3 DNA reads TGTGCCTTGTGGGAGGTGGGTGATTGGATCAAGACGTTT.